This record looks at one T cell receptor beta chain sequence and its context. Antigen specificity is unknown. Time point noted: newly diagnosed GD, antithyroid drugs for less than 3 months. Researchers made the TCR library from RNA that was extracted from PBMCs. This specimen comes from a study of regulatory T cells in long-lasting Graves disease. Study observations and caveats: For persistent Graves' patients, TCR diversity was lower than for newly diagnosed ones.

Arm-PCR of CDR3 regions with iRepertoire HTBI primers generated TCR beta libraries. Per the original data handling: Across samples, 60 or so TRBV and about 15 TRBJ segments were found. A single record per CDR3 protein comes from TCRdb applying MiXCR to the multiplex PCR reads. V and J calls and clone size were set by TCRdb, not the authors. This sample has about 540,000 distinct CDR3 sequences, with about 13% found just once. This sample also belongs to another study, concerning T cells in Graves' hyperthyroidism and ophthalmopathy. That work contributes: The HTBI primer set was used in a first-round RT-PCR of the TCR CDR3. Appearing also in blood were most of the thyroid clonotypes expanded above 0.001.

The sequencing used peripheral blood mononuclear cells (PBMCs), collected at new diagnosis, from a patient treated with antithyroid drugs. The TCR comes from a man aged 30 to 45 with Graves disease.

The CDR3 nucleotides read TGTGCCAGCAGCTTAAATCCCTACACAGATACGCAGTATTTT. It translates to CASSLNPYTDTQYF. The gene calls are TRBV11-2 and TRBJ2-3; no clear D gene. V was pared by 2 bases and J by 2 bases, with 8 bases between. Germline V gene lookup returns CDR1 SGHAT and CDR2 FQNNGV. The CDR3 runs to 14 residues.